The next 2 T cell receptor beta chains were all read from a single sample in a study of human T cells and chemical hapten exposure. TCRdb ran MiXCR on the RACE reads and lists one entry per CDR3 protein. Seen here are approximately 340,000 distinct CDR3 sequences, around 6.9% observed once, and the top ten hold less than 10%. Noted time point: patch test 1, 2 weeks after DPC sensitization. Treatment here: therapeutic diphenylcyclopropenone sensitization with weekly scalp DPC. The sample was whole blood, taken in connection with sensitization to the hapten diphenylcyclopropenone (DPC). These receptors originate from a woman aged 18 to 35 with alopecia areata. Some clones in this sample may be carry-over from other donors' samples.

This clonotype was picked up a small number of times. The gene calls are TRBV6-2 or TRBV6-3 and TRBJ1-4; weak D call: TRBD1 (5 bases). Germline CDR1 reads MNHEY; CDR2 reads SVGEGT. The V end was cut by 6 bases, the J end by 4 bases, with 12 bases between. The CDR3 is made up of 14 amino acids. The CDR3 loop is CASRRQSFNEKLFF. The CDR3 DNA is TGTGCCAGCAGACGACAGTCTTTTAATGAAAAACTGTTTTTT.

Ten or more counts support this clonotype. The V gene is TRBV10-3, the J gene TRBJ2-7; 10 bases match TRBD2. The junction had 9 bases not matched to a gene; V was cut back by 4 bases and J by 9 bases. The CDR3 loop spans 14 amino acids. CDR1 is ENHRY, CDR2 SYGVKD, per germline. The CDR3 DNA follows: TGTGCCATCAGTGGCCTAGCGGGGGACGTGGGGCAGTACTTC. Protein product: CAISGLAGDVGQYF.